The entry that follows covers one T cell receptor (beta chain) sequence. The source of the sample is a study of cytomegalovirus exposure and HLA in healthy donors. Researchers ran the PCR with 60 Vbeta and 13 Jbeta primers. TCRdb's copy holds only in-frame clones and misses some; the assay was immunoSEQ multiplex PCR. The table records 200,000 to 250,000 clones, more than 85% of them present only once. With 2 bases removed from V and 9 bases from J, the gap between germline ends came to 17 bases. The CDR3 contains 15 residues. CDR1 is SGHVS and CDR2 is FQNEAQ in the germline V gene. The sample comprised PBMCs. The receptor was isolated from a woman aged 18 to 35 in good health and CMV-seronegative. The genes are TRBV7-8 and TRBJ1-5, with a tentative D call TRBD1 (6 bases). CDR3 sequence reads: CASSLTGFPPSPQHF. The DNA of the CDR3 is TGTGCCAGCAGCTTAACAGGGTTCCCACCATCGCCCCAGCATTTT.